The 11 T cell receptor beta chains listed next were all sequenced from one sample in a study of shared clonotypes between healthy human individuals. Sequencing was performed with immunoSEQ multiplex PCR; in TCRdb, only in-frame clones are kept and a portion is missing. The sample carries 2.5 million or so clones, approximately 94% recorded once. The sample comprised naive CD4+ T cells sorted from blood. Subset given: CD45RA+ positively selected. All receptors derive from a man between 18 and 29 years old in good health.

The V call is TRBV7-9, the J call TRBJ1-4; TRBD1 matches at 9 bases. The CDR3 sequence is 12 residues long. Germline V CDR1 and CDR2: SEHNR, FQNEAQ (reference sequence). J lost 7 bases, V lost 11 bases, and 5 bases had no gene match. DNA of the CDR3: TGTGCCTCGGACAGGGGAACTGAAAAACTGTTTTTT. Protein: CASDRGTEKLFF.

CDR3 in amino acids: CASSWTGTINTGELFF. The CDR3 DNA sequence: TGCGCCAGCAGCTGGACCGGGACGATCAACACCGGGGAGCTGTTTTTT. This rearrangement joins TRBV5-1 to TRBJ2-2; possibly TRBD1 or TRBD2 for D (5 bases each). This CDR3 is built from 16 residues. The germline gives CDR1 SGHRS, CDR2 YFSETQ. Trimming pared 3 bases from V and 2 bases from J, leaving 14 bases between.

On this clone: Other DNA sequences within the sample encode an identical CDR3. The CDR3 is CASSSGLAGGQETQYF. The DNA of the CDR3 is TGCGCCAGCAGCTCCGGACTAGCGGGAGGCCAAGAGACCCAGTACTTC. V is TRBV5-1 and J is TRBJ2-5; 14 bases line up with TRBD2. V shed 3 bases and J 1 base; nucleotides not matched to a gene: 2. The length of the CDR3 is 16 residues. Germline assignment: CDR1 SGHRS and CDR2 YFSETQ.

The chain recombines TRBV5-1 with TRBJ2-2, with D possibly matching TRBD2 (5 bases). The V end lost 0 bases, the J end lost 5 bases, and 14 bases lay between the germline ends. Germline CDR1 reads SGHRS; CDR2 reads YFSETQ. CDR3 length: 16 amino acids. The DNA for the CDR3 is TGCGCCAGCAGCTTGGGAGGGCCCCCCGCTACCGGGGAGCTGTTTTTT. Translating it yields CASSLGGPPATGELFF.

The chain links TRBV4-1 to TRBJ2-7, with no clear D. Germline loops: CDR1 MGHRA, CDR2 YSYEKL. Deletions cut 0 bases from V and 3 bases from J, with 12 bases between. The CDR3 length is 15 residues. CDR3 coding DNA: TGCGCCAGCAGCCAAGATGGGGTTCCTCGCTACGAGCAGTACTTC. This codes for CASSQDGVPRYEQYF.

On this clone: Other DNA variants within this sample encode the same CDR3. This sequence joins TRBV29-1 and TRBJ2-3, with D maybe TRBD2 (5 bases). V was cut by 6 bases and J by 0 bases, with 7 bases left in between. Germline V CDR1 and CDR2: SQVTM, ANQGSEA. The CDR3 extends over 12 amino acids. The CDR3 region is CSVERSTDTQYF. CDR3 sequence (DNA): TGCAGCGTCGAGCGGAGCACAGATACGCAGTATTTT.

The rearrangement links TRBV7-2 to TRBJ2-1; 14 bases are shared with TRBD2. CDR3 length: 16 residues. Germline loops: CDR1 SGHTA, CDR2 FQGNSA. V lost 4 bases to trimming and J lost 4 bases; unmatched junction nucleotides: 3. The CDR3 sequence is CASSSRTSGGYNEQFF. In nucleotides, the CDR3 is TGTGCCAGCAGCTCCAGGACTAGCGGGGGGTACAATGAGCAGTTCTTC. Full variable domain (outside the CDR3, taken from reference TRBV7-2 and TRBJ2-1): GAGVSQSPSNKVTEKGKDVELRCDPISGHTALYWYRQSLGQGLEFLIYFQGNSAPDKSGLPSDRFSAERTGGSVSTLTIQRTQQEDSAVYLCASSSRTSGGYNEQFFGPGTRLTVL.

In regard to this clone: Other DNA sequences in this sample translate to the same CDR3. The chain has TRBV7-2 and TRBJ2-7; 10 bases map to TRBD2. The CDR3 runs to 15 residues. The germline CDR1 and CDR2 sequences are SGHTA and FQGNSA. The junction had 3 bases not matched to a gene; V was cut back by 2 bases and J by 2 bases. The CDR3 DNA reads TGTGCCAGCAGCTTACTTAGCGGGGGGCCCTACGAGCAGTACTTC. Its translation is CASSLLSGGPYEQYF.

This clone has only one observation. The chain recombines TRBV10-3 with TRBJ2-7; D might be TRBD1 or TRBD2, each matching 6 bases. The CDR3 has 15 residues. Germline CDR1 and CDR2: ENHRY and SYGVKD. V was clipped by 3 bases and J by 2 bases, with 14 bases between them. The CDR3 DNA reads TGTGCCATCAGTGAAACGACGGGGGCAACCTACGAGCAGTACTTC. This codes for CAISETTGATYEQYF.

This clone was observed a handful of times. The CDR3 DNA reads TGCATAGGAGGAGGTGAAGCTTTCTTT. It specifies CIGGGEAFF. This chain links TRBV20-1 with TRBJ1-1; D unclear. The CDR3 loop spans 9 amino acids. Germline-derived CDR1 and CDR2 are DFQATT and SNEGSKA (reference sequence).

As regards this clone: One end of the junction does not line up with germline, which may come from a read error. The chain recombines TRBV7-3 with TRBJ2-1, with 9 bases fitting TRBD1. This CDR3 has 16 amino acids. CDR1 and CDR2 from the germline V gene are SGHTA and FQGTGA. The CDR3 DNA sequence: TGTGCCAGCAGCTCACCGGACAGGGGCTATTACAGTGAGCAGTTCTTC. This encodes CASSSPDRGYYSEQFF.